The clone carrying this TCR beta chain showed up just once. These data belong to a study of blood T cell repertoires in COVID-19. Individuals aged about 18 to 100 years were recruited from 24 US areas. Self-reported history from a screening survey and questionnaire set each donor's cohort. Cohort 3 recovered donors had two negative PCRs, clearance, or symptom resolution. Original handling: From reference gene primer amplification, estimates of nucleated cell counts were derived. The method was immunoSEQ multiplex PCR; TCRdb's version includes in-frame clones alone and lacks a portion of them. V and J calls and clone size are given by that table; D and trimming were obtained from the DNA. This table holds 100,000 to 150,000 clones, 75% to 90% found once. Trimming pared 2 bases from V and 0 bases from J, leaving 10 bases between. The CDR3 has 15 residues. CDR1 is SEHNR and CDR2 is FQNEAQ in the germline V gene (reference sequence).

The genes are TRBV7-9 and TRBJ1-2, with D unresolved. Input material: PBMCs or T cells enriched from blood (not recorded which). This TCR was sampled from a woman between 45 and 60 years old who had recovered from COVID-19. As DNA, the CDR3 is TGTGCCAGCAGCTTATTAGGGAGCCCTAACTATGGCTACACCTTC. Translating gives CASSLLGSPNYGYTF. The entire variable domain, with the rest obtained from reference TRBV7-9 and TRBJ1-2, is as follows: DTGVSQNPRHKITKRGQNVTFRCDPISEHNRLYWYRQTLGQGPEFLTYFQNEAQLEKSRLLSDRFSAERPKGSFSTLEIQRTEQGDSAMYLCASSLLGSPNYGYTFGSGTRLTVV.